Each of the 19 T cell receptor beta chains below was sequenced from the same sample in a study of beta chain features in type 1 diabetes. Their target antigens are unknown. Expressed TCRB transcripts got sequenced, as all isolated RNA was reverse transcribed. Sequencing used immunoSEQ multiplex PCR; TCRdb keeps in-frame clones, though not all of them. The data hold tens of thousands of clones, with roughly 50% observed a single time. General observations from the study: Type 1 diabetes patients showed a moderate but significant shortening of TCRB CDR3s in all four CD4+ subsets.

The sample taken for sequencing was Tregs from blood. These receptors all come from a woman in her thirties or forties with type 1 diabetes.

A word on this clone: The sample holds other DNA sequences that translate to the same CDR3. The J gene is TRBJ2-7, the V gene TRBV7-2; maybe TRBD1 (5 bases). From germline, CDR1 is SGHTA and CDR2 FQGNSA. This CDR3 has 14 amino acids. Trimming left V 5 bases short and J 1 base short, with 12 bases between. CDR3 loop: CASSPRQGSYEQYF. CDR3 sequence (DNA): TGTGCCAGCAGCCCCCGCCAGGGATCCTACGAGCAGTACTTC.

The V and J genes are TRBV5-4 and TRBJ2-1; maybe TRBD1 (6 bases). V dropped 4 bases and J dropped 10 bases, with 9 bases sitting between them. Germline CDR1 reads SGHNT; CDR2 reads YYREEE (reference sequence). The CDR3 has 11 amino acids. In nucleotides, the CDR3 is TGTGCCAGCAGCACAGGACAGGAGCAGTTCTTC. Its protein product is CASSTGQEQFF.

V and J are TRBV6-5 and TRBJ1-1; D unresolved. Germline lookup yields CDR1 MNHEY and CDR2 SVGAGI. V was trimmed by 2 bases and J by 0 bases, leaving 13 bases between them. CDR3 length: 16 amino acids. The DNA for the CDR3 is TGTGCCAGCAGTTACGTCCCCGCAGGCCTGAACACTGAAGCTTTCTTT. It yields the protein CASSYVPAGLNTEAFF.

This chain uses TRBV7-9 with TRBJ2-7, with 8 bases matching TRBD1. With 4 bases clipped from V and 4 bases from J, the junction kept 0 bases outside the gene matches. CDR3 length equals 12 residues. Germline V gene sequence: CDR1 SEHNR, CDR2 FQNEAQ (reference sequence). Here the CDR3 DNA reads TGTGCCAGCAGCTGGGACAGGTACGAGCAGTACTTC. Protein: CASSWDRYEQYF.

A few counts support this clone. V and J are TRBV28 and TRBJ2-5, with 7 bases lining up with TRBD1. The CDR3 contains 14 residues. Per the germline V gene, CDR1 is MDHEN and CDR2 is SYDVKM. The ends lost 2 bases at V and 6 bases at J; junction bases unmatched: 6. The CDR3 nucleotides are TGTGCCAGCAGTTTAACGACAGGGCGGCAGACCCAGTACTTC. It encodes CASSLTTGRQTQYF. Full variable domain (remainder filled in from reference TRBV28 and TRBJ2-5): DVKVTQSSRYLVKRTGEKVFLECVQDMDHENMFWYRQDPGLGLRLIYFSYDVKMKEKGDIPEGYSVSREKKERFSLILESASTNQTSMYLCASSLTTGRQTQYFGPGTRLLVL.

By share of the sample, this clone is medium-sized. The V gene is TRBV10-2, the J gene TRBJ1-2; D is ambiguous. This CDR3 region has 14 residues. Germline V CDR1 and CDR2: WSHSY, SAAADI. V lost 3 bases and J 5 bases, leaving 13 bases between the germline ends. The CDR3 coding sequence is TGCGCCAGCAGTGACACGGGAAGAGTGTATGGCTACACCTTC. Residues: CASSDTGRVYGYTF.

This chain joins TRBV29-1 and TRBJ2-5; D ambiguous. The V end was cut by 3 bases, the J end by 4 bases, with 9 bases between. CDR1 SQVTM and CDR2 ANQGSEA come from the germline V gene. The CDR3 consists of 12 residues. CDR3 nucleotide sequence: TGCAGCGTTGACTCGAACGGAGAGACCCAGTACTTC. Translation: CSVDSNGETQYF.

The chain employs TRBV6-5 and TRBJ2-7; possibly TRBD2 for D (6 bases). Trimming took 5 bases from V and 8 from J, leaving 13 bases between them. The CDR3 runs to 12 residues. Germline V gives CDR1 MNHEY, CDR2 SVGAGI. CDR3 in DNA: TGTGCCAGCAGTGGCGGGGCGAGGAAGCAGTACTTC. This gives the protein CASSGGARKQYF.

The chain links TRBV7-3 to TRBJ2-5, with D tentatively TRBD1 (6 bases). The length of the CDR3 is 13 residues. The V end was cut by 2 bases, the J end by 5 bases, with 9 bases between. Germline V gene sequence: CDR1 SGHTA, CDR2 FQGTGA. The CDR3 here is CASSLGGRETQYF. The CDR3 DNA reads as TGTGCCAGCAGCTTAGGGGGCCGGGAGACCCAGTACTTC.

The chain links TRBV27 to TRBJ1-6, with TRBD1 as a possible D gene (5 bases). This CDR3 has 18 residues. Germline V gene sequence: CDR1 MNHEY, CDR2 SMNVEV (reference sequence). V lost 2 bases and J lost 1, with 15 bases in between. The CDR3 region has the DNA TGTGCCAGCAGTTTAGCGGGGGGATTAAGGTCCTATAATTCACCCCTCCACTTT. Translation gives CASSLAGGLRSYNSPLHF.

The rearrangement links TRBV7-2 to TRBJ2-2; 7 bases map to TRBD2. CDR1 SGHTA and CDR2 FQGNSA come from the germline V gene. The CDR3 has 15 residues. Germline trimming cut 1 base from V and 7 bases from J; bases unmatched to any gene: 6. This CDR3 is CASSLEAGAGGELFF. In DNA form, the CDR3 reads TGTGCCAGCAGCTTAGAGGCGGGAGCGGGCGGGGAGCTGTTTTTT.

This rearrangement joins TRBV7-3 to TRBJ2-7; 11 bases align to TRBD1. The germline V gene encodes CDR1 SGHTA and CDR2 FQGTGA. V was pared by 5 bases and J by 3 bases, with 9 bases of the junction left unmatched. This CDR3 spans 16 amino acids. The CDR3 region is CASSLGAGQGVYEQYF. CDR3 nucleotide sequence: TGTGCCAGCAGCCTTGGGGCGGGACAGGGGGTCTACGAGCAGTACTTC. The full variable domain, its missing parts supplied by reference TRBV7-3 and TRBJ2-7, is GAGVSQTPSNKVTEKGKYVELRCDPISGHTALYWYRQSLGQGPEFLIYFQGTGAADDSGLPNDRFFAVRPEGSVSTLKIQRTERGDSAVYLCASSLGAGQGVYEQYFGPGTRLTVT.

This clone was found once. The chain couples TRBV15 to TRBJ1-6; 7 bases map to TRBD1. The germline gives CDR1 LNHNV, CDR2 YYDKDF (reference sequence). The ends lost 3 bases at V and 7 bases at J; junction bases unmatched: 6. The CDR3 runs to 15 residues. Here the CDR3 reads CATSREGAKNSPLHF. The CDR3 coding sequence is TGTGCCACCAGCAGGGAGGGGGCAAAAAATTCACCCCTCCACTTT.

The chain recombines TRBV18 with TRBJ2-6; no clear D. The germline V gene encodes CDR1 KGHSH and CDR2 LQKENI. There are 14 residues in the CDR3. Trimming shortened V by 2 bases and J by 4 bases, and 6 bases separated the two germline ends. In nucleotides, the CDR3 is TGTGCCAGCTCACCAGAGAGGGGGGCCAACGTCCTGACTTTC. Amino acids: CASSPERGANVLTF. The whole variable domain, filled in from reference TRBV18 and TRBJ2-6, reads NAGVMQNPRHLVRRRGQEARLRCSPMKGHSHVYWYRQLPEEGLKFMVYLQKENIIDESGMPKERFSAEFPKEGPSILRIQQVVRGDSAAYFCASSPERGANVLTFGAGSRLTVL.

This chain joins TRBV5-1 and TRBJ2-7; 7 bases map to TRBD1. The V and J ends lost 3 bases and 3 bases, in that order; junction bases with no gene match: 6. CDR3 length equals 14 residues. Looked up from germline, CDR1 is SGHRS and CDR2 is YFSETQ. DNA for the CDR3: TGCGCCAGCAGCTGGGACAGCCTTTACTACGAGCAGTACTTC. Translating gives CASSWDSLYYEQYF.

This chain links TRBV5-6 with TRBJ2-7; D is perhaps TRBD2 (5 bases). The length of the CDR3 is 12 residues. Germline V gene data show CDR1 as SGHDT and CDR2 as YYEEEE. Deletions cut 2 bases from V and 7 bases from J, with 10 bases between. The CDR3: CASSFNGGEQYF. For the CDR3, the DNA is TGTGCCAGCAGCTTTAACGGCGGGGAGCAGTACTTC.

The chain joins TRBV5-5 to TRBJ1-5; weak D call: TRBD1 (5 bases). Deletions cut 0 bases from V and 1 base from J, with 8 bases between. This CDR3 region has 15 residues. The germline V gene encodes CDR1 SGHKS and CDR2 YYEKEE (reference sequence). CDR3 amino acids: CASSLEGISNQPQHF. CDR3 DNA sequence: TGTGCCAGCAGCTTGGAGGGGATAAGCAATCAGCCCCAGCATTTT.

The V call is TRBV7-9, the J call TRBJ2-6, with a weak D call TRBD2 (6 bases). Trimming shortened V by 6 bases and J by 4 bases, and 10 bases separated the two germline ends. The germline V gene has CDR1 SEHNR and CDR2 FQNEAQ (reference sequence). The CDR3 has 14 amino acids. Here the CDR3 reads CASRRGSGANVLTF. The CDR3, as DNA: TGTGCCAGCAGACGGGGGTCCGGGGCCAACGTCCTGACTTTC.

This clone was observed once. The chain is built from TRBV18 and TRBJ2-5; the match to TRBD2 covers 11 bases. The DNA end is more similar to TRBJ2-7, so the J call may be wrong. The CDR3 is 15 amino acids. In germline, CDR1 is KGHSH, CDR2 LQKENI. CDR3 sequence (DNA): TGTGCCAGCTCACCGTTAGCGGGAGGGCCGCCCGAGCAGTACTTC. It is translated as CASSPLAGGPPEQYF.